This TCR beta chain was recorded in a study of somatic mutations in cytotoxic T cells in rheumatoid arthritis. Study-level information: Patient blood (less than 32 ml EDTA) was drawn right after diagnosis, before any treatment. Flow sorting yielded some V beta antibody-stained T-cell populations at nearly 100% purity, among them V beta1+ cells sequenced for TCRB.

Generated by immunoSEQ multiplex PCR, the TCRdb table keeps only in-frame clones and is missing some. The sample shows around 16,000 clones, around 82% of them seen only once. CDR1 MNHEY and CDR2 SMNVEV come from the germline V gene (reference sequence). The CDR3 covers 13 residues. The V end lost 2 bases, the J end lost 2 bases, and 7 bases lay between the germline ends. The sample taken for sequencing was CD8+ T cells sorted from blood. The receptor comes from a woman in her forties or fifties with rheumatoid arthritis. The rearrangement uses TRBV27 and TRBJ2-7, with D unresolved. The CDR3 protein is CASSLASTYEQYF. CDR3 nucleotides: TGTGCCAGCAGTTTAGCCAGTACCTACGAGCAGTACTTC.